The sequence of this T cell receptor beta chain was determined in a study of cytotoxic CD8 clonotypes in ibrutinib-treated CLL. Study-level background: The subjects consisted of roughly 12 relapsed/refractory and more than 14 treatment-naive individuals, with 17 to 18 IGHV unmutated. Study results and caveats: Patients had baseline clonality above age-matched healthy donors, and this clonality moved with circulating CD8+ T-cell counts.

Trimming stripped 5 bases from V and 1 base from J, with 15 bases between. Germline V CDR1 and CDR2: MNHEY, SMNVEV (reference sequence). This CDR3 comprises 15 residues. A 1 in 200,000 to 1 in 1 million T cell depth was the sequencing target. Measured with immunoSEQ multiplex PCR; TCRdb has only the in-frame clones, and not every one. The sample holds roughly 170,000 clones, less than 85% seen once. A word on this clone: What it binds is not known.

The receptor comes from a human donor with chronic lymphocytic leukemia. The source was PBMCs, collected after 24 months of ibrutinib treatment. The V and J genes are TRBV27 and TRBJ2-7; tentatively, D is TRBD1 or TRBD2 (5 bases each). This CDR3 reads CASSPRRELSYEQYF. The DNA of the CDR3 is TGTGCCAGCAGTCCCCGCAGGGAGCTTTCCTACGAGCAGTACTTC.